This is a list of T cell receptor beta chains from one sample in a study of cytomegalovirus exposure and HLA in healthy donors. Profiling relied on immunoSEQ multiplex PCR, and the TCRdb table lists in-frame clones only, not all of them. This table has 120,000 to 150,000 clones, approximately 57% appearing once. The sequencing input was PBMCs. The source of these receptors is a male donor in good health and CMV-seronegative. The conserved cysteine and the conserved F or W are not part of the CDR3 here. The order of the fields is V gene, D gene, CDR3 protein. The D gene is left open where the match is weak.

V gene: TRBV5-8; D gene: .; CDR3 protein: ASSIQQVFGEKLF
V gene: TRBV5-1; D gene: TRBD2; CDR3 protein: ASSSRAGGLTGELF
V gene: TRBV2; D gene: TRBD1; CDR3 protein: ASYRGPVSGANVLT
V gene: TRBV21-1; D gene: .; CDR3 protein: ASSRRDPGLNTGELF
V gene: TRBV5-6; D gene: .; CDR3 protein: ASRLGQPKTLNQPQH
V gene: TRBV6-5; D gene: .; CDR3 protein: ASGDLTRKNT
V gene: TRBV10-3; D gene: TRBD1; CDR3 protein: AIDGPGQGTDTQY
V gene: TRBV7-9; D gene: .; CDR3 protein: ASSPGGDPGNTIY
V gene: TRBV12-5; D gene: .; CDR3 protein: ASAWDTAYEQY
V gene: TRBV27; D gene: TRBD1; CDR3 protein: ASSQIGQVSGANVLT
V gene: TRBV6-6; D gene: TRBD2; CDR3 protein: ASSYDSGRYTGELF
V gene: TRBV6-5; D gene: .; CDR3 protein: ASTLYGDTGELF
V gene: TRBV6-5; D gene: .; CDR3 protein: ASSSWAGGYT
V gene: TRBV7-2; D gene: TRBD2; CDR3 protein: ASSQGLAGAQETQY
V gene: TRBV9; D gene: .; CDR3 protein: ASSVQDVGYGYT
V gene: TRBV5-4; D gene: .; CDR3 protein: ASSEEVETYNEQF
V gene: TRBV29-1; D gene: .; CDR3 protein: SVVFSQEQY
V gene: TRBV25-1; D gene: .; CDR3 protein: ASSEYGGAETQY
V gene: TRBV11-2; D gene: TRBD1; CDR3 protein: ASSLGGTGRVSYEQY
V gene: TRBV7-8; D gene: .; CDR3 protein: ASSYQGSDYEQY
V gene: TRBV18; D gene: .; CDR3 protein: ASSPLRDINEKLF
V gene: TRBV7-2; D gene: TRBD1; CDR3 protein: ASSLRDRDTQY
V gene: TRBV7-9; D gene: TRBD1; CDR3 protein: ASSPGQGTVGELF
V gene: TRBV9; D gene: TRBD1; CDR3 protein: ASSDDRGRNGYT
V gene: TRBV29-1; D gene: TRBD1; CDR3 protein: SASRTGGTYEQY
V gene: TRBV7-2; D gene: TRBD2; CDR3 protein: ASSRRGDGTDTQY
V gene: TRBV28; D gene: TRBD1; CDR3 protein: ASSGGQENTEAF
V gene: TRBV27; D gene: .; CDR3 protein: ASSPRELRKLF
V gene: TRBV11-3; D gene: .; CDR3 protein: ASSSDRSPEAF
V gene: TRBV5-4; D gene: TRBD1; CDR3 protein: ASSPGQGANGYT
V gene: TRBV5-6; D gene: .; CDR3 protein: ASSLGGTFSGANVLT
V gene: TRBV7-8; D gene: TRBD2; CDR3 protein: ASSFIAGTTETQY
V gene: TRBV7-9; D gene: TRBD1; CDR3 protein: ASSLSNPGGWDGYT
V gene: TRBV6-6; D gene: TRBD1; CDR3 protein: ASRPWDRGDEQY
V gene: TRBV6-6; D gene: .; CDR3 protein: ATGEEQF
V gene: TRBV27; D gene: .; CDR3 protein: ASSPSGGYGYT
V gene: TRBV4-2; D gene: TRBD2; CDR3 protein: ASSQGLAGVSSSYNEQF
V gene: TRBV19; D gene: .; CDR3 protein: ASSRQSSHSGNTIY
V gene: TRBV7-9; D gene: .; CDR3 protein: ASSLGSGTDTQY
V gene: TRBV14; D gene: TRBD2; CDR3 protein: ASSQELAGVNEQF
V gene: TRBV7-3; D gene: .; CDR3 protein: ASSLMGAAGELF